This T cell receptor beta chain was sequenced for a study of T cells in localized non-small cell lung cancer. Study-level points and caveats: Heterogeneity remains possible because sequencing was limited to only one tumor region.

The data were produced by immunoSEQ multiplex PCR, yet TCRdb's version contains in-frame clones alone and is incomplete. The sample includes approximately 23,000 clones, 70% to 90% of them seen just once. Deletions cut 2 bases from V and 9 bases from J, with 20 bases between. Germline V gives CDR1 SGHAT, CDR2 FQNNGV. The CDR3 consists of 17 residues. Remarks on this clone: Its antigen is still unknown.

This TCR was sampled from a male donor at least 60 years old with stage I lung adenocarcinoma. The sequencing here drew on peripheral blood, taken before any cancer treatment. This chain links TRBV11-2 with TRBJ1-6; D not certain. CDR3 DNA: TGTGCCAGCAGCTTATACTCCGGACGGAGCATGGGTTCACCCCTCCACTTT. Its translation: CASSLYSGRSMGSPLHF.